This is a list of T cell receptor beta chains from one sample in a study of shared clonotypes between healthy human individuals. Libraries were prepared by immunoSEQ multiplex PCR; TCRdb keeps only in-frame clonotypes and omits some of them. The profile covers about 490,000 clones, with around 80% appearing a single time and approximately 12% taken by the ten largest. Source material: PBMCs. The source is a woman between 40 and 50 years old in good health. Some clones in this sample may be carry-over from other donors' samples. The CDR3 runs from the conserved cysteine through the conserved F or W. D genes are given only for firm matches. A clone size is listed for some rows: how often the clone was seen (once, few, many), or a class if it is expanded.

j_call,v_call,clone_size,d_call,cdr3_aa,cdr3_nt
TRBJ2-1,TRBV5-1,few,NA,CASSLVPGAGNEQFF,TGCGCCAGCAGCCTAGTCCCTGGCGCTGGGAATGAGCAGTTCTTC
TRBJ2-7,TRBV20-1,NA,NA,CSARDGGHQYF,TGCAGTGCTAGAGATGGGGGGCACCAGTACTTC
TRBJ2-2,TRBV18,NA,NA,CASSPPRNTGELFF,TGTGCCAGCTCACCCCCACGGAACACCGGGGAGCTGTTTTTT
TRBJ1-2,TRBV30,NA,TRBD1,CASPRGNYGYTF,TGTGCCAGCCCCAGGGGGAACTATGGCTACACCTTC
TRBJ1-5,TRBV2,NA,NA,CASRTGRGNQPQHF,TGTGCCAGCAGGACGGGCAGGGGCAATCAGCCCCAGCATTTT
TRBJ1-2,TRBV11-2,few,NA,CASSLGGSDGYTF,TGTGCCAGCAGCTTAGGCGGGTCGGACGGCTACACCTTC
TRBJ2-7,TRBV25-1,NA,NA,CASSGLTGTYEQYF,TGTGCCAGCAGTGGACTGACAGGAACCTACGAGCAGTACTTC
TRBJ1-6,TRBV30,few,NA,CAWRDRLGALYNSPLHF,TGTGCCTGGAGGGACCGATTGGGGGCCCTCTATAATTCACCCCTCCACTTT
TRBJ2-3,TRBV7-7,NA,TRBD2,CASSLISERELADTQYF,TGTGCCAGCAGCTTAATTTCGGAGCGGGAGCTGGCAGATACGCAGTATTTT
TRBJ2-7,TRBV18,NA,TRBD1,CASSPDRAHSYEQYF,TGTGCCAGCTCTCCGGACAGGGCCCACTCCTACGAGCAGTACTTC
TRBJ2-7,TRBV7-9,NA,TRBD2,CASSLVPSGRNYEQYF,TGTGCCAGCAGCTTGGTGCCTAGCGGGAGGAACTACGAGCAGTACTTC
TRBJ1-5,TRBV28,few,TRBD1,CASSTMTGNQPQHF,TGTGCCAGCAGTACGATGACAGGGAATCAGCCCCAGCATTTT
TRBJ1-2,TRBV5-4,many,TRBD1,CASSLVGQINYGYTF,TGTGCCAGCAGCTTGGTGGGACAGATTAACTATGGCTACACCTTC
TRBJ1-1,TRBV10-3,NA,NA,CAISESLQGLAFF,TGTGCCATCAGTGAGTCGTTGCAGGGTTTGGCTTTCTTT
TRBJ1-4,TRBV28,NA,NA,CATVDSTNEKLFF,TGTGCCACCGTCGATTCAACTAATGAAAAACTGTTTTTT
TRBJ1-5,TRBV5-3,NA,TRBD1,CARSPGTGQDYSNQPQHF,TGTGCCAGAAGCCCCGGGACAGGCCAAGACTATAGCAATCAGCCCCAGCATTTT